This T cell receptor beta chain was sequenced during a study of long-term antiretroviral therapy in people with HIV. Study details: The 2015 recommendation for immediate ART came about a decade after the earliest samples.

Treatment of all HIV participants took place in the United States. The samples comprised roughly 1-11 million cryopreserved PBMC ahead of DNA extraction. With survey level as its setting, the immunoSEQ assay was v3.0. Per sample, sequencing targeted roughly 35,000-50,000 T-cell genomes. The protocol was immunoSEQ multiplex PCR, while the TCRdb copy is restricted to in-frame clones and leaves out a portion. The sample records approximately 23,000 clones, about four fifths being singletons. V was pared by 0 bases and J by 8 bases, with 10 bases between. The CDR3 consists of 13 residues. The germline gives CDR1 MGHRA, CDR2 YSYEKL. This clone turned up a few times.

Sequences were derived from unsorted PBMCs, sampled 1.5 years after starting antiretroviral therapy. V gene TRBV4-1 combines with J gene TRBJ1-1; D is unclear. The TCR sequence derives from a man aged 30 to 45 with HIV. The CDR3 sequence is CASSQERTEEAFF. The CDR3 nucleotides are TGCGCCAGCAGCCAAGAGAGGACGGAGGAAGCTTTCTTT.